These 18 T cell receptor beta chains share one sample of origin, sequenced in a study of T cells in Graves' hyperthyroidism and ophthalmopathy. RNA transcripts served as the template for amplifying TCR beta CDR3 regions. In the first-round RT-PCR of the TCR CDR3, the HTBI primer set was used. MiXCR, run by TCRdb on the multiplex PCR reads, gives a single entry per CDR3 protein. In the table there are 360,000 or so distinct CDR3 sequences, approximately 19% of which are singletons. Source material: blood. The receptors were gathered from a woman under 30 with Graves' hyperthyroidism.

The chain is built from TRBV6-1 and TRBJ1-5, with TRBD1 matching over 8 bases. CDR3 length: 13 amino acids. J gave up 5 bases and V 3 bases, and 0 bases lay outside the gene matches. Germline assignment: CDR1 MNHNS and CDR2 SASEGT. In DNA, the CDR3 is TGTGCCAGCAGTGAGGGACAGGATCAGCCCCAGCATTTT. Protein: CASSEGQDQPQHF.

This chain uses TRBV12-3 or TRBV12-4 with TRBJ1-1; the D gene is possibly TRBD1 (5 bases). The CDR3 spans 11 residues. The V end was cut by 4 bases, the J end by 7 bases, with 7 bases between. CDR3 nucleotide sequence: TGTGCCAGCAGTTGGGGCAATGAAGCTTTCTTT. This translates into CASSWGNEAFF.

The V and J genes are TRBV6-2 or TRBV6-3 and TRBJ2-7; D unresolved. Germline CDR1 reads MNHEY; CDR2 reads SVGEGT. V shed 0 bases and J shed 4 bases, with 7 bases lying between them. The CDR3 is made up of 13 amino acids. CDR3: CASSYSKRYEQYF. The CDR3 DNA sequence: TGTGCCAGCAGTTACTCGAAAAGGTACGAGCAGTACTTC.

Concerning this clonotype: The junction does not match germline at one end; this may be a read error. This CDR3 reads CAWSTDNSPYGQYF. CDR3 sequence (DNA): TGTGCCTGGAGTACAGACAATTCCCCCTACGGGCAGTACTTC. The chain has TRBV30 and TRBJ2-7; D is uncertain. Per germline, CDR1 GTSNPN and CDR2 SVGIG (reference sequence). The CDR3 loop spans 14 amino acids.

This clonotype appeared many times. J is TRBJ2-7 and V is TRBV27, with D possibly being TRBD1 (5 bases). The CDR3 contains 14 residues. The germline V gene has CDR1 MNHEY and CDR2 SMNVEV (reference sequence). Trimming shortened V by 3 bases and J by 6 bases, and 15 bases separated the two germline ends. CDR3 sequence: CASSFGQGKSEQYF. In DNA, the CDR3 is TGTGCCAGCAGTTTTGGCCAGGGAAAGAGCGAGCAGTACTTC.

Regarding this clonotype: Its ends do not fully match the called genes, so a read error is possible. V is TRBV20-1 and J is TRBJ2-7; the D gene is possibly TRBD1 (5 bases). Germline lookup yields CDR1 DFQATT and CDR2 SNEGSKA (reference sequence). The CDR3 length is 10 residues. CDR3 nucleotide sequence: TGCAGTGCTCTTGGACACGAGCAGTGCTTC. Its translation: CSALGHEQCF.

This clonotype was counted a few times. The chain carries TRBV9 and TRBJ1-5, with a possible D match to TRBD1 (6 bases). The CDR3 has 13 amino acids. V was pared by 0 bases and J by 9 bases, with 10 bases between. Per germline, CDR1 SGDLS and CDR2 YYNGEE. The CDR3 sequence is CASSVVGGGPQHF. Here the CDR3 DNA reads TGTGCCAGCAGCGTAGTAGGGGGGGGGCCCCAGCATTTT.

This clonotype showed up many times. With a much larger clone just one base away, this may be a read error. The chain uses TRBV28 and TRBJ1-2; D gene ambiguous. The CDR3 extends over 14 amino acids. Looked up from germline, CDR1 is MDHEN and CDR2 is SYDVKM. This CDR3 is CVSSEPTANYGYTF. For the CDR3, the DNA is TGTGTCAGCAGTGAACCGACGGCTAACTATGGCTACACCTTC.

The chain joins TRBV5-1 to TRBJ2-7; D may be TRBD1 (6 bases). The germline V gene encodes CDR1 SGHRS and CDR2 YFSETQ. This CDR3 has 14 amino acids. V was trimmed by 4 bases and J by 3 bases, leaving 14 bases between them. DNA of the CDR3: TGCGCCAGCAGCCCCTCCGGGACAATCTACGAGCAGTACTTC. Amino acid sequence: CASSPSGTIYEQYF.

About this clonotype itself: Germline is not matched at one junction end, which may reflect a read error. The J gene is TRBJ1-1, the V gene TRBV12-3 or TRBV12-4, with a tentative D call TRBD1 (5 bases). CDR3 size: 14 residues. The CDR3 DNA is TGTGCCACCAGTTTAAGGGGACCGAAAACTGAAGCTTTCTTT. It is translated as CATSLRGPKTEAFF.

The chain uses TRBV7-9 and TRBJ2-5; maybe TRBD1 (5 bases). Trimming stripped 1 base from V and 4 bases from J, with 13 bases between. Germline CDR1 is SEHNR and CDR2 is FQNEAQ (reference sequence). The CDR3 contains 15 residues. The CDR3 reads CASSLGQGNAETQYF. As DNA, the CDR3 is TGTGCCAGCAGCTTAGGGCAGGGTAATGCAGAGACCCAGTACTTC.

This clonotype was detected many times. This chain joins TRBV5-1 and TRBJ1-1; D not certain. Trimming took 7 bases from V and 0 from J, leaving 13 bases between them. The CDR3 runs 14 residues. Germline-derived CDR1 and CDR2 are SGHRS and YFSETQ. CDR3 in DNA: TGCGCCAGCGGCCCCCTAGCCATGAACACTGAAGCTTTCTTT. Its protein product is CASGPLAMNTEAFF.

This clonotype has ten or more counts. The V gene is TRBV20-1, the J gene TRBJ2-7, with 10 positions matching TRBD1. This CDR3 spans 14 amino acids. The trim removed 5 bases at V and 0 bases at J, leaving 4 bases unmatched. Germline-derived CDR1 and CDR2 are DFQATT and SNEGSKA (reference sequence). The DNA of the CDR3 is TGCAGTGCTGCCGGGACAGGGGTCTCCTACGAGCAGTACTTC. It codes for CSAAGTGVSYEQYF.

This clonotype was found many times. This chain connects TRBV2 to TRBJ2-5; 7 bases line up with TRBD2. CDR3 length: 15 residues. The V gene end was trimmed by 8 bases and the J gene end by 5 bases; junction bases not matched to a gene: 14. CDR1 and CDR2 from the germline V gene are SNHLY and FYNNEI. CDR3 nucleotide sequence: TGTGCCAGCTCGGTAGTGGGGGGGTACATGGAGACCCAGTACTTC. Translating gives CASSVVGGYMETQYF.

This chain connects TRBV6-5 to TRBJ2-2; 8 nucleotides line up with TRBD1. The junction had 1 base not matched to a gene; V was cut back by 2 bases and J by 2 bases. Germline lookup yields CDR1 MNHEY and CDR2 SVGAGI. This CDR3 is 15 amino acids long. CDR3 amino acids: CASSYGTGNTGELFF. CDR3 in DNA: TGTGCCAGCAGTTACGGGACAGGCAACACCGGGGAGCTGTTTTTT.

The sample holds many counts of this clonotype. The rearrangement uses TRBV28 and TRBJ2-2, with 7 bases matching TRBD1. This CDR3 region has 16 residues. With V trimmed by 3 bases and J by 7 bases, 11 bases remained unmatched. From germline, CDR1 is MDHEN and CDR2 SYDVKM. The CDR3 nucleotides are TGTGCCAGCAGTTTCCCCCCGACAGGGTCAGGCGGGGAGCTGTTTTTT. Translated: CASSFPPTGSGGELFF. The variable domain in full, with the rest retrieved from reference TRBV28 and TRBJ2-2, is DVKVTQSSRYLVKRTGEKVFLECVQDMDHENMFWYRQDPGLGLRLIYFSYDVKMKEKGDIPEGYSVSREKKERFSLILESASTNQTSMYLCASSFPPTGSGGELFFGEGSRLTVL.

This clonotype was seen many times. The CDR3 coding sequence is TGCAGTGCTCTCGAAGCCACTGAAGCTTTCTTT. Translation gives CSALEATEAFF. This chain uses TRBV20-1 with TRBJ1-1; D not certain. Trimming pared 5 bases from V and 4 bases from J, leaving 8 bases between. The germline CDR1 and CDR2 sequences are DFQATT and SNEGSKA (reference sequence). This CDR3 has 11 amino acids.

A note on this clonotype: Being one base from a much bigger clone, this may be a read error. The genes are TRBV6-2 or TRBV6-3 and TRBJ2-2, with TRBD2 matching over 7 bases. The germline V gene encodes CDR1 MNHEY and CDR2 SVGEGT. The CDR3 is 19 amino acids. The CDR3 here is CASSYDRREGSRGTGELCF. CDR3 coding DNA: TGTGCCAGCAGTTACGATCGCAGGGAGGGCAGTAGGGGCACCGGGGAGCTGTGTTTT.